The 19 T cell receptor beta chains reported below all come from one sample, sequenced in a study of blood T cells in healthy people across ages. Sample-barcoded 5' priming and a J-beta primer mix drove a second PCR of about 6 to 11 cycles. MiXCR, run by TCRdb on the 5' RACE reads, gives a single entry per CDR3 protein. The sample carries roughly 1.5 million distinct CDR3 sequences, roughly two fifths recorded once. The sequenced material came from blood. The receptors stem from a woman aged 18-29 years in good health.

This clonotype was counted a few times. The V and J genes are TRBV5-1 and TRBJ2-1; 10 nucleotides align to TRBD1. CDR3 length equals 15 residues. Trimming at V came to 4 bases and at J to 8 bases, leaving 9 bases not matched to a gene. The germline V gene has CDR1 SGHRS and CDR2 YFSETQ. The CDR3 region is CASSRETGGSDEQFF. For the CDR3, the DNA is TGCGCCAGCAGCAGGGAGACAGGGGGCTCGGATGAGCAGTTCTTC.

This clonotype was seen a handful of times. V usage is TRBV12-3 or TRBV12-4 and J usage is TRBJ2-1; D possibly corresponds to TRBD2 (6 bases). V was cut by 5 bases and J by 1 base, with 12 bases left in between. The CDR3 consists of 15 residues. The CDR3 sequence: CASSQGRESYNEQFF. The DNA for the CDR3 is TGTGCCAGCAGTCAAGGGCGGGAATCCTACAATGAGCAGTTCTTC.

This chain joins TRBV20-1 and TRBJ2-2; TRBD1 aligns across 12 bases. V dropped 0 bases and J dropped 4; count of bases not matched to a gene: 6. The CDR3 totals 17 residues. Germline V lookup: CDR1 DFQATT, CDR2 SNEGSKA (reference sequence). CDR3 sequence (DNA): TGCAGTGCTAGAGATCCTAGGGACAGGGGGCTCACCGGGGAGCTGTTTTTT. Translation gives CSARDPRDRGLTGELFF.

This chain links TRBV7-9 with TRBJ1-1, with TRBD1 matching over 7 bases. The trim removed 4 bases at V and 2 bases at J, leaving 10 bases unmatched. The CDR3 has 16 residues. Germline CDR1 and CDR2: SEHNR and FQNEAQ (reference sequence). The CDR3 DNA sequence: TGTGCCAGCAGCTATCCCCACACAGGGGCAAACACTGAAGCTTTCTTT. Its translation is CASSYPHTGANTEAFF.

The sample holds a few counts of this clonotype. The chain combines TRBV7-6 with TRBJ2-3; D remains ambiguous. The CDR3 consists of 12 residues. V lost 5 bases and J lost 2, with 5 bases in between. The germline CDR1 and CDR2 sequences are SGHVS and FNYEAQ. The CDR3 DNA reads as TGTGCCAGCAGCGAACACACAGATACGCAGTATTTT. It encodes CASSEHTDTQYF.

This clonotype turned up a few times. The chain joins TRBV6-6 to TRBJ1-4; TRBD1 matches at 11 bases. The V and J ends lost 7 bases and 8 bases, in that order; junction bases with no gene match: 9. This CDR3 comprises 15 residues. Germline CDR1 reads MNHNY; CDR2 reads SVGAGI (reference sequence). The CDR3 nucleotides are TGTGCCAGCACCCCACCGGGACAGGGGGGAGAAAAACTGTTTTTT. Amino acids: CASTPPGQGGEKLFF.

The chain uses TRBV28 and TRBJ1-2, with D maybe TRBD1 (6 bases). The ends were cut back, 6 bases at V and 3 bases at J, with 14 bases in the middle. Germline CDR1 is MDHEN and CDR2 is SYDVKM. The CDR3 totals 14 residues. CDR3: CASSPPDRYYGYTF. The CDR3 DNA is TGTGCCAGCAGCCCCCCCGACAGGTACTATGGCTACACCTTC.

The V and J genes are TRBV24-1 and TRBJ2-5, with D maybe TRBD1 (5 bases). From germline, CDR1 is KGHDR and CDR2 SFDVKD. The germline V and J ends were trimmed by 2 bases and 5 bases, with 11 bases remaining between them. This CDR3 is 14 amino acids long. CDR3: CATSDSSGWETQYF. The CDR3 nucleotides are TGTGCCACCAGTGATTCGTCAGGGTGGGAGACCCAGTACTTC.

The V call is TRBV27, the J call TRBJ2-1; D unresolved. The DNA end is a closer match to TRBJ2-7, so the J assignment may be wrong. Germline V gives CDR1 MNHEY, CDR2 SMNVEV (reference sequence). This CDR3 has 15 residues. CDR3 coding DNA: TGTGCCAGCAGTGAGCACTACTTCTCCTACAATGAGCAGTACTTC. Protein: CASSEHYFSYNEQYF.

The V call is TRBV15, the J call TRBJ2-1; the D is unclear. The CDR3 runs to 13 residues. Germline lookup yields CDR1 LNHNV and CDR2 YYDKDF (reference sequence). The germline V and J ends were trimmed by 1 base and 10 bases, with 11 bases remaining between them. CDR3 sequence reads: CATSRVVSYEQFF. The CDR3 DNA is TGTGCCACCAGCAGAGTGGTCTCCTACGAGCAGTTCTTC. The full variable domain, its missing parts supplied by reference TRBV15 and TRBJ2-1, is DAMVIQNPRYQVTQFGKPVTLSCSQTLNHNVMYWYQQKSSQAPKLLFHYYDKDFNNEADTPDNFQSRRPNTSFCFLDIRSPGLGDTAMYLCATSRVVSYEQFFGPGTRLTVL.

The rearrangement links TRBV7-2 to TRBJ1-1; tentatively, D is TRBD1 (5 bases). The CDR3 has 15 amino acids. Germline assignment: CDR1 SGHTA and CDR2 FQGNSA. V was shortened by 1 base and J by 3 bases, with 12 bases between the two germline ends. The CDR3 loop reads CASSLVWGLDTEAFF. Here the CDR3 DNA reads TGTGCCAGCAGCTTAGTTTGGGGGTTGGACACTGAAGCTTTCTTT.

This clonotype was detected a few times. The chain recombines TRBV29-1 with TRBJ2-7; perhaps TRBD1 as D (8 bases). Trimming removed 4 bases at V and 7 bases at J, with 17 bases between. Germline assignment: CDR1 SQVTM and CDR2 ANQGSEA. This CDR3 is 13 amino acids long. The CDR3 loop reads CSVGRTGRGEQYF. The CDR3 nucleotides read TGCAGCGTTGGGAGGACAGGGAGGGGTGAGCAGTACTTC.

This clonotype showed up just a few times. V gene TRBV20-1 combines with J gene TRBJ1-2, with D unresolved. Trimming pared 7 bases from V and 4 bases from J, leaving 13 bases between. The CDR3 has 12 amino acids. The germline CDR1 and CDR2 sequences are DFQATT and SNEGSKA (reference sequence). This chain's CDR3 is CSVGSDPYGYTF. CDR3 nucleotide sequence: TGCAGTGTGGGATCAGACCCCTATGGCTACACCTTC.

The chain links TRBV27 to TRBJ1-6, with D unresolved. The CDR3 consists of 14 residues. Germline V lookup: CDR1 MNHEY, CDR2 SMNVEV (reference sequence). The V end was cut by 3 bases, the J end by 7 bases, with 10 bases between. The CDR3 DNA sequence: TGTGCCAGCAGTTTTGCACCCGGGAATTCACCCCTCCACTTT. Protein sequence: CASSFAPGNSPLHF.

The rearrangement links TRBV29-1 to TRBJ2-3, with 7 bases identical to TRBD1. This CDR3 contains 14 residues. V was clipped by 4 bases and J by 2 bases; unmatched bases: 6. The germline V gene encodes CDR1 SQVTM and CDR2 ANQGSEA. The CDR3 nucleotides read TGCAGCGTTGCTCCGGGACAGACCACAGATACGCAGTATTTT. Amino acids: CSVAPGQTTDTQYF.

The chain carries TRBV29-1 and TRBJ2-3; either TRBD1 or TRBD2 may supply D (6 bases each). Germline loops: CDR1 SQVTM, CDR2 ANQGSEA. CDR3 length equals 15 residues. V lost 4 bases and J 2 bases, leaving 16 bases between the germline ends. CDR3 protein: CSVGPQGGITDTQYF. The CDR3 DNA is TGCAGCGTTGGACCCCAAGGGGGGATCACAGATACGCAGTATTTT.

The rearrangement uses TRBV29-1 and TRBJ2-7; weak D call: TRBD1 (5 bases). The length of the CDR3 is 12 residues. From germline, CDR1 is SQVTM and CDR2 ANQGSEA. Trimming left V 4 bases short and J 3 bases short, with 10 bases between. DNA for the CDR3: TGCAGCGTTGTAGCTAGGGGCTACGAGCAGTACTTC. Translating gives CSVVARGYEQYF.

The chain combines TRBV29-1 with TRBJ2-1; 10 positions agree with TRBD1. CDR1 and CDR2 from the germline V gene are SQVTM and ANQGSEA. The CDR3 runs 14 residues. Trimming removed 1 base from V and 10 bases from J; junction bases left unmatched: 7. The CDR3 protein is CSVEVGQGVYEQFF. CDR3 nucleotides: TGCAGCGTTGAAGTTGGACAGGGGGTCTACGAGCAGTTCTTC.

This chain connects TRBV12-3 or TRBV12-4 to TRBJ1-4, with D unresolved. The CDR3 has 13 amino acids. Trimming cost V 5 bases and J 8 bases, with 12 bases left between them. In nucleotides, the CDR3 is TGTGCCAGCAGTCCGGGGTTGGGGGAAAAACTGTTTTTT. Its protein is CASSPGLGEKLFF.